This T cell receptor (beta chain) originates from a study of T cell repertoires in cytomegalovirus infection. As for this clonotype: What it recognizes is unknown.

This CDR3 comprises 16 residues. The trim removed 6 bases at V and 2 bases at J, leaving 6 bases unmatched. Broader study findings: Dominant in the ex vivo response were TCR beta clonotypes restricted by HLA-C and specific for CMV.

TCRdb itself ran the reads through MiXCR, one entry per CDR3 protein. The table has around 540,000 distinct CDR3 sequences, more than 30% seen once. The source was cultured PBMCs, collected from culture after CMV antigen stimulation. The receptor comes from a human donor in good health (CMV status not recorded). Some clones in this sample may be carry-over from other donors' samples. The V gene is TRBV12-3 or TRBV12-4, the J gene TRBJ2-1; 11 bases align to TRBD1. CDR3 nucleotide sequence: TGTGCCAGCAGCCCTACGGACAGGGGGCCCTACAATGAGCAGTTCTTC. Residues: CASSPTDRGPYNEQFF.